The entry below gives a single T cell receptor beta chain sequence along with its context. Its antigen is not known. The data derive from a study of OX40 agonist ivuxolimab in advanced cancers. Study results and caveats: At 0.1 to 3.0 mg/kg, CD4+ and CD8+ blood T cells expanded clonally by week 6.

The protocol was immunoSEQ multiplex PCR, while the TCRdb copy is restricted to in-frame clones and leaves out a portion. This sample has some 72,000 clones, with under 85% found just once. The source of this sequence is an adult with an advanced solid tumor such as melanoma, head and neck, liver or kidney cancer. The input for sequencing was CD4+ or CD8+ T cells sorted from blood, taken in a trial of the OX40 agonist ivuxolimab.

CDR3 residues: CASSLPRGQPYGYTF. DNA for the CDR3: TGTGCCAGCAGCTTGCCCAGGGGCCAACCTTATGGCTACACCTTC. The chain combines TRBV5-6 with TRBJ1-2; tentative D call: TRBD1 (6 bases). This CDR3 comprises 15 residues. V was pared by 1 base and J by 5 bases, with 15 bases between. Germline V gene sequence: CDR1 SGHDT, CDR2 YYEEEE.